This TCR beta chain is from a study of blood T cell repertoires in COVID-19. Across the study: Acute-phase and convalescent COVID-19 samples originated in the United States, Italy and Spain.

TCRdb's table, derived via immunoSEQ multiplex PCR, lists solely in-frame clones and lacks some. The table lists 85,000 to 120,000 clones, more than 80% of them singletons. This clone was recorded once. The CDR3 totals 15 residues. Trimming took off 2 bases at V and 0 bases at J, with 10 bases between the two ends. Germline V lookup: CDR1 MNHEY, CDR2 SVGAGI. Sequencing was done on a sample of peripheral blood. This receptor was identified in a woman aged 60-75 years with acute or convalescent COVID-19. The V call is TRBV6-5, the J call TRBJ1-2, with D unresolved. CDR3 nucleotides: TGTGCCAGCAGTTACGTGGGTCGGGCTAACTATGGCTACACCTTC. Its translation: CASSYVGRANYGYTF.